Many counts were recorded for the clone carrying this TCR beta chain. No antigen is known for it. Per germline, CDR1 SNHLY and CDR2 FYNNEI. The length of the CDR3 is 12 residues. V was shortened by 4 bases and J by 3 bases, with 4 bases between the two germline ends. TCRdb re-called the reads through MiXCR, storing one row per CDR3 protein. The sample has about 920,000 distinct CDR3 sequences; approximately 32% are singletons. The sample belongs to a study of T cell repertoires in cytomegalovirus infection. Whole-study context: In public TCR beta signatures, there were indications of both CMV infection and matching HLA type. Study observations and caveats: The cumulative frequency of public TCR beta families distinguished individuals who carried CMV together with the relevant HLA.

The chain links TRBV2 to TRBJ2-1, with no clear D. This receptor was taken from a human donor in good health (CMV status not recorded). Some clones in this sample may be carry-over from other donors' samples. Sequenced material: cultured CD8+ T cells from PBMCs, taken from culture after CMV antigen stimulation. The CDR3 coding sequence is TGTGCCAGCAGTGGTCACTACAATGAGCAGTTCTTC. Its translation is CASSGHYNEQFF.